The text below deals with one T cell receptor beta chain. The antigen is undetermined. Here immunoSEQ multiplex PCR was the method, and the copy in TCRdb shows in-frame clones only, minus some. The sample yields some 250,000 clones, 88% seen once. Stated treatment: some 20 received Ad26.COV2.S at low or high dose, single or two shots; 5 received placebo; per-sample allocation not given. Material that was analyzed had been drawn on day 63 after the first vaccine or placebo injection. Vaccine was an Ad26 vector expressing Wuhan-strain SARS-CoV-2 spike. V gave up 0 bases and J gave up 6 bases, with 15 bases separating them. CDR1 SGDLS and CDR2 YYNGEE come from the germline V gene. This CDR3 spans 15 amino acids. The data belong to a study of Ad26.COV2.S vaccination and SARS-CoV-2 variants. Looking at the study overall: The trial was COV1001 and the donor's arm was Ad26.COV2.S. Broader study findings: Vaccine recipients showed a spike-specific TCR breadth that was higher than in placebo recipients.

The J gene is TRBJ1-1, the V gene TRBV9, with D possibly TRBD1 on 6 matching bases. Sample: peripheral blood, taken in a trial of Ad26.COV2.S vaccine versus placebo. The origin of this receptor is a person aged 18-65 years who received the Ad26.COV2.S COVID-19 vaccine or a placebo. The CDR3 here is CASSVVGGRTPEAFF. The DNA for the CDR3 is TGTGCCAGCAGCGTAGTAGGGGGACGGACCCCTGAAGCTTTCTTT.